These T cell receptor beta chains were read from a single sample in a study of sequential checkpoint blockade in melanoma. Here immunoSEQ multiplex PCR was the method, and the copy in TCRdb shows in-frame clones only, minus some. The sample records over 2,000 clones, roughly 19% being singletons. The sample here was tumor tissue (inferred from file names), taken from a patient given nivolumab and ipilimumab in sequence. These receptors were taken from a human donor with melanoma. The CDR3 runs from the conserved cysteine through the conserved F or W. D genes are given only for firm matches. Some rows have no size entry. The others give once, few or many, or a class for an expanded clone.

TRBV11-3	TRBD2	14	TRBJ2-5	medium-sized	CASSASGGQETQYF	TGTGCCAGCAGCGCTAGCGGGGGGCAAGAGACCCAGTACTTC
TRBV9	-	17	TRBJ2-6	-	CASSPTGTHGGANVLTF	TGTGCCAGCAGCCCTACCGGGACACACGGCGGGGCCAACGTCCTGACTTTC
TRBV11-3	-	14	TRBJ2-7	-	CASSFGQTSYEQYF	TGTGCCAGCAGCTTTGGGCAGACCTCCTACGAGCAGTACTTC
TRBV12-5	-	11	TRBJ1-3	hyperexpanded	CASGFWHTIYF	TGTGCTAGTGGGTTTTGGCACACCATATATTTT
TRBV9	-	14	TRBJ1-2	medium-sized	CASSLTKGGYGYTF	TGTGCCAGCAGCTTGACAAAGGGAGGCTATGGCTACACCTTC
TRBV19	-	16	TRBJ1-5	-	CASSDPQGVSNQPQHF	TGTGCCAGTAGTGACCCGCAGGGAGTTAGCAATCAGCCCCAGCATTTT
TRBV5-1	TRBD2	16	TRBJ2-3	-	CASSLERGGSGGTQYF	TGCGCCAGCAGCTTGGAGCGGGGGGGCAGTGGTGGTACGCAGTATTTT
TRBV11-3	-	16	TRBJ2-2	few	CASSLFGGSNTGELFF	TGTGCCAGCAGCCTCTTTGGTGGCTCAAACACCGGGGAGCTGTTTTTT
TRBV28	TRBD1	16	TRBJ1-5	-	CASTPRATGVKQPQHF	TGTGCCAGCACCCCCCGGGCGACAGGGGTTAAGCAGCCCCAGCATTTT
TRBV5-1	-	15	TRBJ2-5	-	CASSLSSRVEETQYF	TGCGCCAGCAGCTTGTCAAGCAGGGTGGAGGAGACCCAGTACTTC
TRBV25-1	TRBD2	17	TRBJ2-1	-	CASSDLTAGGNYNEQFF	TGTGCCAGCAGTGACCTGACGGCGGGGGGGAACTACAATGAGCAGTTCTTC
TRBV11-3	TRBD1	14	TRBJ1-1	medium-sized	CASSPGQVVAEAFF	TGTGCCAGCAGCCCGGGACAGGTGGTCGCTGAAGCTTTCTTT
TRBV11-3	TRBD1	16	TRBJ1-2	many	CASVLTGRGYVYGYTF	TGTGCCAGCGTTTTGACAGGGCGCGGCTATGTCTATGGCTACACCTTC
TRBV30	TRBD2	16	TRBJ2-3	few	CAWSLGLAGKTDTQYF	TGTGCCTGGAGTTTGGGGCTAGCGGGAAAAACAGATACGCAGTATTTT
TRBV11-3	TRBD1	17	TRBJ2-5	many	CASSLNEQGASQETQYF	TGTGCCAGCAGCTTAAACGAACAGGGGGCCTCCCAAGAGACCCAGTACTTC
TRBV5-1	TRBD2	14	TRBJ2-5	-	CASAGERSRETQYF	TGCGCCAGCGCGGGGGAAAGGAGTAGAGAGACCCAGTACTTC
TRBV6-8	TRBD2	16	TRBJ2-3	many	CASSDSTSGGTDTQYF	TGTGCCAGCAGTGACTCGACTAGCGGAGGCACAGATACGCAGTATTTT
TRBV18	-	12	TRBJ1-3	few	CASSPDARTIYF	TGTGCCAGCTCACCTGACGCAAGGACCATATATTTT
TRBV11-3	-	15	TRBJ1-6	-	CASSFSSGTKAPLHF	TGTGCCAGCAGCTTTTCCAGCGGGACAAAGGCACCCCTCCACTTT
TRBV7-6	-	17	TRBJ2-7	few	CASSRLRGVAGSYEQYF	TGTGCCAGCAGCCGCTTAAGAGGGGTCGCTGGGTCCTACGAGCAGTACTTC
TRBV11-3	TRBD1	14	TRBJ1-6	few	CASSLGQGGSPLHF	TGTGCCAGCAGCCTAGGACAGGGTGGGTCACCCCTCCACTTT
TRBV6-8	TRBD1	15	TRBJ1-4	few	CASVAGGWTNEKLFF	TGTGCCAGCGTTGCAGGGGGCTGGACTAATGAAAAACTGTTTTTT
TRBV6-8	TRBD1	15	TRBJ1-2	few	CASSYGTGGVYGYTF	TGTGCCAGCAGTTACGGGACAGGGGGAGTCTATGGCTACACCTTC
TRBV5-1	-	14	TRBJ2-3	-	CASSLAPSTDTQYF	TGCGCCAGCAGCTTGGCCCCCAGCACAGATACGCAGTATTTT
TRBV11-3	-	14	TRBJ2-7	many	CASSLERTNYEQYF	TGTGCCAGCAGCTTGGAAAGGACAAACTACGAGCAGTACTTC
TRBV7-8	-	13	TRBJ1-3	medium-sized	CASSPFSGNTIYF	TGTGCCAGCAGCCCATTCTCCGGAAACACCATATATTTT
TRBV30	-	13	TRBJ1-4	-	CAWRPGVFEKLFF	TGTGCCTGGAGGCCCGGGGTCTTTGAAAAACTGTTTTTT
TRBV5-3	TRBD1	16	TRBJ1-5	-	CARSLRDRVGGQPQHF	TGTGCCAGAAGCTTGCGGGACAGGGTGGGGGGTCAGCCCCAGCATTTT
TRBV14	TRBD1	16	TRBJ2-4	-	CASSRRMDRGENIQYF	TGTGCCAGCAGCCGAAGGATGGACAGGGGCGAAAACATTCAGTACTTC
TRBV19	TRBD2	13	TRBJ2-3	-	CATSTSGGRQQYF	TGTGCCACTTCGACTAGCGGGGGGCGCCAGCAGTATTTT
TRBV10-3	-	15	TRBJ1-2	few	CAISESGPWNYGYTF	TGTGCCATCAGTGAGTCGGGGCCGTGGAACTATGGCTACACCTTC
TRBV11-3	-	14	TRBJ1-1	medium-sized	CASSVNSNPPEAFF	TGTGCCAGCAGCGTAAACAGCAATCCCCCTGAAGCTTTCTTT
TRBV5-1	-	16	TRBJ1-1	-	CASSLEWGGQNTEAFF	TGCGCCAGCAGCTTGGAGTGGGGGGGTCAGAACACTGAAGCTTTCTTT
TRBV6-7	-	11	TRBJ2-2	-	CASSWGRELFF	TGTGCCAGCAGTTGGGGCCGGGAGCTGTTTTTT
TRBV6-8	TRBD1	14	TRBJ1-1	medium-sized	CASSYTDRGTEAFF	TGTGCCAGCAGTTACACGGACAGGGGCACTGAAGCTTTCTTT
TRBV6-8	-	16	TRBJ2-2	large	CASSPEAATYTGELFF	TGTGCCAGCAGTCCTGAAGCGGCCACCTACACCGGGGAGCTGTTTTTT
TRBV7-4	-	13	TRBJ2-7	-	CASSLGPGNEQYF	TGTGCCAGCAGCTTAGGTCCGGGGAACGAGCAGTACTTC
TRBV28	-	16	TRBJ2-3	few	CASSLRHVFSTDTQYF	TGTGCCAGCAGTTTAAGACACGTGTTTAGCACAGATACGCAGTATTTT
TRBV11-3	TRBD1	15	TRBJ1-2	-	CASSSGTGGLYGYTF	TGTGCCAGCAGCTCAGGGACAGGGGGCTTGTATGGCTACACCTTC
TRBV9	TRBD2	18	TRBJ2-1	few	CASSVGLAGEWGLGEQFF	TGTGCCAGCAGCGTAGGACTAGCGGGAGAGTGGGGCTTGGGTGAGCAGTTCTTC
TRBV11-3	TRBD1	14	TRBJ2-5	many	CASSLGQGLETQYF	TGTGCCAGCAGCTTAGGACAGGGGCTGGAGACCCAGTACTTC
TRBV6-8	TRBD1	15	TRBJ1-5	medium-sized	CASSYAGGNNQPQHF	TGTGCCAGCAGTTACGCAGGGGGAAACAATCAGCCCCAGCATTTT
TRBV10-3	-	15	TRBJ2-1	-	CAISEIRGPYNEQFF	TGTGCCATCAGTGAGATCCGGGGGCCCTACAATGAGCAGTTCTTC
TRBV11-3	-	15	TRBJ1-1	medium-sized	CASSLDGVRGTEAFF	TGTGCCAGCAGCTTAGACGGTGTAAGGGGCACTGAAGCTTTCTTT
TRBV25-1	TRBD2	14	TRBJ2-7	few	CASSEREAHYEQYF	TGTGCCAGCAGTGAGCGGGAGGCGCACTACGAGCAGTACTTC
TRBV28	TRBD2	13	TRBJ2-5	few	CASSFGGQETQYF	TGTGCCAGCAGTTTCGGGGGGCAAGAGACCCAGTACTTC
TRBV11-3	-	18	TRBJ2-6	few	CASSPIPTGSSGANVLTF	TGTGCCAGCAGCCCGATACCCACAGGGTCCTCTGGGGCCAACGTCCTGACTTTC
TRBV6-8	TRBD1	17	TRBJ2-2	few	CASSFSTGGTGTGELFF	TGTGCCAGCAGTTTTTCGACAGGGGGCACGGGCACCGGGGAGCTGTTTTTT
TRBV19	TRBD2	18	TRBJ2-7	-	CASSIDLVAGGGSYEQYF	TGTGCCAGTAGTATAGATCTGGTAGCGGGAGGAGGCTCCTACGAGCAGTACTTC
TRBV5-1	-	15	TRBJ2-6	-	CASRARNSGANVLTF	TGCGCCAGCAGAGCCCGGAACTCTGGGGCCAACGTCCTGACTTTC
TRBV11-3	TRBD2	16	TRBJ2-2	many	CASSSRPGGAGGELFF	TGTGCCAGCAGTTCCCGCCCGGGGGGGGCTGGCGGGGAGCTGTTTTTT